These T cell receptor beta chains were read from a single sample in a study of blood T cell repertoires in COVID-19. Libraries were prepared by immunoSEQ multiplex PCR; TCRdb keeps only in-frame clonotypes and omits some of them. In the table there are fewer than 250,000 clones, approximately 85% of which are singletons. The sequencing input was peripheral blood. These receptor sequences come from a woman in her 70s with acute or convalescent COVID-19. CDR3s include the opening cysteine and the closing phenylalanine or tryptophan. D genes are given only for firm matches. A row's size may be missing; if present it is once, few, many or a size class.

clone_size	v_call	j_call	d_call	cdr3_aa	cdr3_nt
-	TRBV11-2	TRBJ1-5	-	CASSLDSDGDQPQHF	TGTGCCAGCAGCTTAGATAGTGACGGGGATCAGCCCCAGCATTTT
few	TRBV6-1	TRBJ1-1	-	CASSESGNTEAFF	TGTGCCAGCAGTGAATCAGGGAACACTGAAGCTTTCTTT
-	TRBV6-6	TRBJ1-1	-	CASGGGAYTEAFF	TGTGCCAGCGGTGGGGGGGCCTACACTGAAGCTTTCTTT
-	TRBV6-2/TRBV6-3	TRBJ2-3	TRBD1	CASSPYRDRGTDTQYF	TGTGCCAGCAGTCCCTACCGAGACAGGGGCACAGATACGCAGTATTTT
-	TRBV5-4	TRBJ2-4	TRBD2	CASSRGGQAGSPIQYF	TGTGCCAGCAGCCGCGGGGGTCAGGCAGGGTCGCCAATTCAGTACTTC
-	TRBV30	TRBJ1-3	-	CAWSVQGGYGNTIYF	TGTGCCTGGAGTGTACAGGGCGGGTATGGAAACACCATATATTTT
-	TRBV7-8	TRBJ1-4	TRBD1	CASSSYGGQGREKLFF	TGTGCCAGCAGCTCTTACGGGGGACAGGGACGAGAAAAACTGTTTTTT
-	TRBV5-5	TRBJ1-1	TRBD1	CASSLWTGGLNTEAFF	TGTGCCAGCAGCTTATGGACAGGAGGCTTGAACACTGAAGCTTTCTTT
-	TRBV29-1	TRBJ2-7	TRBD1	CSGARDRANEQYF	TGCAGCGGTGCAAGGGACAGGGCTAACGAGCAGTACTTC
-	TRBV4-3	TRBJ1-4	-	CASSLEGVGEKLFF	TGCGCCAGCAGCCTTGAGGGAGTCGGTGAAAAACTGTTTTTT
-	TRBV7-2	TRBJ2-3	-	CASSAQETSTDTQYF	TGTGCCAGCAGCGCCCAAGAGACAAGCACAGATACGCAGTATTTT
-	TRBV6-2/TRBV6-3	TRBJ1-2	-	CASSYLGARSSALENYGYTF	TGTGCCAGCAGTTACCTAGGGGCTAGGTCCTCGGCCCTTGAAAACTATGGCTACACCTTC
few	TRBV5-1	TRBJ1-1	TRBD1	CASSNTDRGRGAFF	TGCGCCAGCAGCAATACAGACAGGGGGCGAGGAGCTTTCTTT
few	TRBV7-2	TRBJ1-2	TRBD1	CASSSRNRGDYGYTF	TGTGCCAGCAGCTCTCGGAACAGGGGCGACTATGGCTACACCTTC
-	TRBV27	TRBJ1-2	-	CASSFGGASGYTF	TGTGCCAGCAGTTTCGGGGGGGCGTCTGGCTACACCTTC
-	TRBV5-1	TRBJ1-6	-	CASSLEQNNSPLHF	TGCGCCAGCAGCTTGGAACAGAATAATTCACCCCTCCACTTT
-	TRBV7-8	TRBJ2-3	-	CASSGEMTGTFVYF	TGTGCCAGCAGCGGAGAGATGACAGGCACCTTCGTTTATTTT
-	TRBV10-3	TRBJ2-3	-	CAIEDLADTQYF	TGTGCCATCGAGGACTTAGCAGATACGCAGTATTTT
-	TRBV28	TRBJ2-3	-	CASSFPSGTQYF	TGTGCCAGCAGTTTTCCTAGTGGTACGCAGTATTTT
-	TRBV18	TRBJ2-7	-	CASSPGQSYEQYF	TGTGCCAGCTCACCAGGGCAGAGCTACGAGCAGTACTTC
-	TRBV7-9	TRBJ1-4	-	CASSLATGEPNEKLFF	TGTGCCAGCAGCTTAGCTACTGGGGAGCCTAATGAAAAACTGTTTTTT
few	TRBV6-1	TRBJ1-2	-	CASSEVGSYYGYTF	TGTGCCAGCAGTGAAGTGGGCTCCTACTATGGCTACACCTTC
-	TRBV6-5	TRBJ1-5	TRBD1	CASSTTGGNQPQHF	TGTGCCAGCAGTACTACAGGGGGCAATCAGCCCCAGCATTTT
-	TRBV4-2	TRBJ1-2	TRBD1	CASSVTGGGYGYTF	TGTGCCAGCAGCGTGACAGGGGGCGGGTATGGCTACACCTTC
once	TRBV18	TRBJ1-3	TRBD1	CASSLRTGATVGNTIYF	TGTGCCAGCTCACTTCGGACAGGGGCGACTGTAGGAAACACCATATATTTT
-	TRBV6-2/TRBV6-3	TRBJ2-1	TRBD2	CASSYLGTSGYNEQFF	TGTGCCAGCAGTTACCTCGGGACTAGCGGCTACAATGAGCAGTTCTTC
few	TRBV7-9	TRBJ1-2	TRBD1	CASSQTGFDGYTF	TGTGCCAGCAGCCAGACAGGGTTCGATGGCTACACCTTC
once	TRBV7-2	TRBJ1-3	-	CASSFGNGNTIYF	TGTGCCAGCAGCTTCGGGAATGGAAACACCATATATTTT
-	TRBV5-8	TRBJ1-2	TRBD1	CASSLPTGDNYGYTF	TGTGCCAGCAGCTTGCCCACAGGGGATAACTATGGCTACACCTTC
-	TRBV6-5	TRBJ1-2	TRBD1	CASSWTGRDYGYTF	TGTGCCAGCAGCTGGACAGGGCGTGACTATGGCTACACCTTC
-	TRBV6-5	TRBJ2-5	-	CASSYSSPSQETQYF	TGTGCCAGCAGTTACTCGAGTCCGAGTCAAGAGACCCAGTACTTC